The clone carrying this T cell receptor beta chain was detected ten times or more. These data come from a study of T cells in Graves' hyperthyroidism and ophthalmopathy. RNA transcripts served as the template for amplifying TCR beta CDR3 regions. HTBI primers were used for first-round RT-PCR of the TCR CDR3. A single record per CDR3 protein comes from TCRdb applying MiXCR to the multiplex PCR reads. Seen here are 93,000 or so distinct CDR3 sequences, approximately 48% observed once, and the top ten hold approximately 27%. CDR3 length equals 14 residues. The V and J ends lost 4 bases and 9 bases, in that order; junction bases with no gene match: 10. Germline-derived CDR1 and CDR2 are SGHVS and FNYEAQ. Researchers defined stable Graves' hyperthyroidism as no ophthalmopathy progression within 18 months. The hyperthyroidism patients had all been newly diagnosed, and their disease duration was under 2 months. Their ages ranged from 18 to 65 years. Exclusion followed for patients with uncontrolled infection, other autoimmune disease, pregnancy or lactation.

The V call is TRBV7-6, the J call TRBJ2-3, with 7 bases aligning to TRBD1. Source material: blood. This TCR derives from a man aged 40-49 years with Graves' hyperthyroidism. DNA of the CDR3: TGTGCCAGCAGCTCCGCCACAGGGGAGTCAACGCAGTATTTT. Its translation: CASSSATGESTQYF.